This is a list of T cell receptor beta chains from one sample in a study of OX40 agonist ivuxolimab in advanced cancers. The table came from immunoSEQ multiplex PCR; TCRdb's copy has only in-frame clones and leaves some out. There are under 60,000 clones in the sample; 85% to 90% occur only once, and about 5% lies in the top ten. Material: CD4+ or CD8+ T cells sorted from blood, obtained in a trial of the OX40 agonist ivuxolimab. These receptors all come from an adult with an advanced solid tumor such as melanoma, head and neck, liver or kidney cancer. Each CDR3 is given with its conserved first and last residue. D genes are given only for firm matches. Only some rows state a clone size, as once, few, many or a class for expanded clones.

abundance	v_gene	j_gene	d_gene	CDR3nt	CDR3aa
.	TRBV5-1	TRBJ2-5	.	TGCGCCAGCAGAGCCTATGCTAGCGCAGAGACCCAGTACTTC	CASRAYASAETQYF
.	TRBV15	TRBJ1-1	TRBD1	TGTGCCACCAGCGCCGACAGGGGGATCACTGAAGCTTTCTTT	CATSADRGITEAFF
.	TRBV7-9	TRBJ1-1	.	TGTGCCAGCTTTTTGGGGGGTCAGGGGACTGAAGCTTTCTTT	CASFLGGQGTEAFF
.	TRBV28	TRBJ1-5	.	TGTGCCTGCAGGACCACGAATCAGCCCCAGCATTTT	CACRTTNQPQHF
.	TRBV7-2	TRBJ2-1	.	TGTGCCAGCAGCACTACGGACCTCTCCTACAATGAGCAGTTCTTC	CASSTTDLSYNEQFF
few	TRBV5-4	TRBJ1-2	.	TGTGCCAGCCGCGGCGTCGGGGGAATCGACTATGGCTACACCTTC	CASRGVGGIDYGYTF
.	TRBV18	TRBJ2-5	TRBD2	TGTGCCAGCTCACCACGGCTAGCGGAACAAGAGACCCAGTACTTC	CASSPRLAEQETQYF
.	TRBV27	TRBJ2-7	.	TGTGCCAGCAGTTCCAGGGCAGGGACCTACGAGCAGTACTTC	CASSSRAGTYEQYF
.	TRBV5-5	TRBJ2-3	.	TGTGCCAGCAGCTTACGGGACGGGAACACAGATACGCAGTATTTT	CASSLRDGNTDTQYF
.	TRBV9	TRBJ2-3	.	TGTGCCAGCAGCGATCGAGCCACCTACACAGATACGCAGTATTTT	CASSDRATYTDTQYF
.	TRBV30	TRBJ1-6	.	TGTGCCTGGAGTAGCAGGAATTCACCCCTCCACTTT	CAWSSRNSPLHF
.	TRBV7-9	TRBJ2-1	TRBD1	TGTGCCAGCAGCTACCGGGACAGGGTTTACGATGAGCAGTTCTTC	CASSYRDRVYDEQFF
once	TRBV18	TRBJ2-4	TRBD2	TGTGCCAGCTCACCCACTAGCGGGGAGGGAGCCAAAAACATTCAGTACTTC	CASSPTSGEGAKNIQYF
.	TRBV28	TRBJ1-1	.	TGTGCCAGCAGGTCGGTGAACACTGAAGCTTTCTTT	CASRSVNTEAFF
few	TRBV16	TRBJ1-4	.	TGTGCCAGCTGCCAGGGCGTGCCCGAGAAACTGTTTTTT	CASCQGVPEKLFF
.	TRBV6-6	TRBJ1-4	.	TGTGCCAGCAGTCAATCCGCCCGGGTTGAAAAACTGTTTTTT	CASSQSARVEKLFF
.	TRBV2	TRBJ2-4	.	TGTGCCAGCAGTGAAATGGCAGGAAACATTCAGTACTTC	CASSEMAGNIQYF
few	TRBV10-3	TRBJ2-7	.	TGTGCCATCAGTTCGTTGGGGCTAGGCGAGCAGTACTTC	CAISSLGLGEQYF
.	TRBV9	TRBJ1-5	.	TGTGCCAGCAGCTTCGGGGAGAATCAGCCCCAGCATTTT	CASSFGENQPQHF
.	TRBV19	TRBJ2-1	.	TGTGCCAGTAGCCCGGTAGGGGAAACGCAGTACAATGAGCAGTTCTTC	CASSPVGETQYNEQFF
.	TRBV6-1	TRBJ2-1	TRBD1	TGTGCCAGCAGTTATGACAGGGATGAGCAGTTCTTC	CASSYDRDEQFF
.	TRBV27	TRBJ2-7	.	TGTGCCAGCAGGTTGGGCAGCGAACAGTACTTC	CASRLGSEQYF
.	TRBV7-3	TRBJ2-5	TRBD2	TGTGCCAGCAGCTCGACTAGCGGGGGGTCAGAGACCCAGTACTTC	CASSSTSGGSETQYF
.	TRBV2	TRBJ1-2	TRBD1	TGTGCCAGCAGAGCAGGGGGCTATGGCTACACCTTC	CASRAGGYGYTF
.	TRBV6-1	TRBJ1-1	.	TGTGCCAGCAGTGAATTCGGGAACACTGAAGCTTTCTTT	CASSEFGNTEAFF
.	TRBV11-3	TRBJ1-2	.	TGTGCCAGCAGCTTAGGCTCCTCGAGTGGCTACACCTTC	CASSLGSSSGYTF
.	TRBV5-1	TRBJ2-1	TRBD2	TGCGCCAGCAGCCCGACTAGCGGAGCCTACAATGAGCAGTTCTTC	CASSPTSGAYNEQFF
.	TRBV19	TRBJ2-1	TRBD2	TGTGCCAGTAGTCCACGGACTAGCGGGTTGGTGAATGAGCAGTTCTTC	CASSPRTSGLVNEQFF
.	TRBV5-6	TRBJ2-4	.	TGTGCCAGCGGGCCTCAGGGGTTCGCCAAAAACATTCAGTACTTC	CASGPQGFAKNIQYF